One and the same sample provided the 17 T cell receptor beta chains below, sequenced in a study of T-cell reconstitution after alpha-beta-depleted transplantation in children. This sample's TCRbeta library carried unique molecular identifier barcodes. TCRdb called the PCR reads again in MiXCR, with one record for every CDR3 protein. The sample gives hundreds of thousands of distinct CDR3 sequences, around 16% of which show up once; approximately 1% is in the top ten. The specimen was PBMCs from the stem cell graft donor, collected from the stem cell graft. These TCRs come from a human donor who donated a stem cell graft to a child with acute myeloid leukemia.

The sample holds a few counts of this clonotype. This sequence joins TRBV5-5 and TRBJ2-1; D possibly matches TRBD1 or TRBD2 (6 bases each). V gave up 3 bases and J gave up 4 bases, with 14 bases separating them. This CDR3 contains 15 residues. Germline V gives CDR1 SGHKS, CDR2 YYEKEE (reference sequence). In nucleotides, the CDR3 is TGTGCCAGCAGCTGGGGCCGGGGGCAATACAATGAGCAGTTCTTC. Protein sequence: CASSWGRGQYNEQFF.

The table lists this clonotype with many counts. The genes are TRBV9 and TRBJ2-7, with 10 bases aligning to TRBD1. Trimming cost V 0 bases and J 6 bases; bases outside gene matches: 3. The CDR3 has 14 amino acids. The germline CDR1 and CDR2 sequences are SGDLS and YYNGEE. The CDR3 sequence: CASSVGQGAAEQYF. CDR3 nucleotides: TGTGCCAGCAGCGTAGGACAGGGGGCCGCCGAGCAGTACTTC. Together with reference TRBV9 and TRBJ2-7, the CDR3 gives the full variable domain: DSGVTQTPKHLITATGQRVTLRCSPRSGDLSVYWYQQSLDQGLQFLIQYYNGEERAKGNILERFSAQQFPDLHSELNLSSLELGDSALYFCASSVGQGAAEQYFGPGTRLTVT.

In this sample, this clonotype turned up a few times. The rearrangement joins TRBV10-1 to TRBJ2-1; 8 nucleotides align to TRBD1. The germline V gene encodes CDR1 WNHNN and CDR2 SYGVQD (reference sequence). The CDR3 is 15 amino acids. J gave up 6 bases and V 2 bases, and 6 bases lay outside the gene matches. The CDR3 loop is CASSEGAGGPNEQFF. The CDR3 DNA sequence: TGCGCCAGCAGTGAGGGGGCAGGGGGCCCCAATGAGCAGTTCTTC.

The chain links TRBV27 to TRBJ2-1; the D gene is possibly TRBD2 (5 bases). CDR3 length equals 14 residues. In germline, CDR1 is MNHEY, CDR2 SMNVEV (reference sequence). V shed 6 bases and J shed 2 bases, with 11 bases lying between them. The CDR3 loop is CASRPAATYNEQFF. The CDR3 bases are TGTGCCAGCAGACCAGCGGCAACCTACAATGAGCAGTTCTTC.

The J gene is TRBJ1-5, the V gene TRBV12-3 or TRBV12-4; D perhaps matches TRBD1 (5 bases). With 3 bases removed from V and 10 bases from J, the gap between germline ends came to 13 bases. The CDR3 totals 13 residues. CDR3 nucleotide sequence: TGTGCCAGCAGTTTCGGGAACAGGAGACCCCAGCATTTT. It is translated as CASSFGNRRPQHF.

The sample holds many counts of this clonotype. Here the CDR3 DNA reads TGCAGTGCTAGGAAGGTGATCGAGCAGTACTTC. It codes for CSARKVIEQYF. The chain has TRBV20-1 and TRBJ2-7; no definite D call. Trimming took 3 bases from V and 6 from J, leaving 9 bases between them. The CDR3 has 11 residues. Germline V CDR1 and CDR2: DFQATT, SNEGSKA (reference sequence).

The chain recombines TRBV30 with TRBJ2-3; 8 nucleotides line up with TRBD1. CDR3 length: 14 residues. The germline gives CDR1 GTSNPN, CDR2 SVGIG (reference sequence). V trimming: 5 bases; J trimming: 5 bases; junction bases outside the gene matches: 9. CDR3 residues: CAWETGDGLDTQYF. CDR3 sequence (DNA): TGTGCCTGGGAGACAGGGGACGGATTAGATACGCAGTATTTT.

This clonotype was recorded many times. The chain recombines TRBV12-3 or TRBV12-4 with TRBJ2-1; 13 bases fit TRBD2. Trimming at V came to 7 bases and at J to 6 bases, leaving 6 bases not matched to a gene. This CDR3 comprises 15 residues. CDR3 DNA sequence: TGTGCCAGCACTTCCGGGACTAGCGGGGTCAATGAGCAGTTCTTC. It translates to CASTSGTSGVNEQFF.

About this clonotype: A much larger clone differs from this one at a single base, so this may be a read error. The V gene is TRBV12-3 or TRBV12-4, the J gene TRBJ2-5; 12 bases line up with TRBD2. The CDR3 has 19 residues. V shed 8 bases and J 2 bases; nucleotides not matched to a gene: 18. The CDR3: CASCQPTGGGLAGQETQYF. DNA of the CDR3: TGTGCCAGCTGCCAACCTACAGGGGGCGGACTAGCGGGACAAGAGACCCAGTACTTC.

About this clonotype itself: This may arise from a read error, as a much more abundant clone is one base away. The chain has TRBV15 and TRBJ1-1, with D maybe TRBD1 (5 bases). Germline V CDR1 and CDR2: LNHNV, YYDKDF (reference sequence). The CDR3 runs 15 residues. In nucleotides, the CDR3 is TGTGCCACCAGCGGAGATCCCGGATTAGGGGTTGAAGCTTTCTTT. Its protein is CATSGDPGLGVEAFF.

This clonotype was seen at least ten times. The chain has TRBV7-2 and TRBJ1-1; D gene ambiguous. The CDR3 has 15 residues. Germline loops: CDR1 SGHTA, CDR2 FQGNSA. Trimming took off 5 bases at V and 0 bases at J, with 13 bases between the two ends. The chain's CDR3 is CASSLQATMNTEAFF. The CDR3 bases are TGTGCCAGCAGCCTTCAGGCCACTATGAACACTGAAGCTTTCTTT.

This chain uses TRBV11-1 with TRBJ1-1; 7 bases are a match to TRBD1. V lost 1 base to trimming and J lost 1 base; unmatched junction nucleotides: 15. The germline V gene has CDR1 SGHAT and CDR2 FQDESV (reference sequence). The CDR3 length is 19 residues. The CDR3 DNA sequence: TGTGCCAGCAGCTTAGTTCATCCCCTGTCCACAGGGGCGAACACTGAAGCTTTCTTT. This gives the protein CASSLVHPLSTGANTEAFF. Full variable domain (outside the CDR3, taken from reference TRBV11-1 and TRBJ1-1): EAEVAQSPRYKITEKSQAVAFWCDPISGHATLYWYRQILGQGPELLVQFQDESVVDDSQLPKDRFSAERLKGVDSTLKIQPAELGDSAMYLCASSLVHPLSTGANTEAFFGQGTRLTVV.

In its sample, this clonotype was seen many times. The chain is built from TRBV20-1 and TRBJ2-7; 9 bases map to TRBD1. Germline V CDR1 and CDR2: DFQATT, SNEGSKA (reference sequence). The CDR3 runs to 12 residues. Germline trimming cut 6 bases from V and 5 bases from J; bases unmatched to any gene: 5. The CDR3 here is CSANRGLDEQYV. CDR3 nucleotides: TGCAGTGCGAACAGGGGGCTTGACGAGCAGTACGTC.

The V gene is TRBV11-2, the J gene TRBJ2-2; TRBD1 matches at 7 bases. Per germline, CDR1 SGHAT and CDR2 FQNNGV. V shed 0 bases and J 0 bases; nucleotides not matched to a gene: 7. The CDR3 length is 18 residues. The CDR3 DNA is TGTGCCAGCAGCTTAGAACAGGGGCCTTACTCGAACACCGGGGAGCTGTTTTTT. Protein product: CASSLEQGPYSNTGELFF.

Many counts were recorded for this clonotype. This CDR3 reads CASSYSKFAGHYEQYF. CDR3 DNA: TGTGCCAGCAGTTACTCGAAATTTGCAGGACACTACGAGCAGTACTTC. This sequence joins TRBV6-2 or TRBV6-3 and TRBJ2-7; perhaps TRBD1 as D (5 bases). This CDR3 is built from 16 residues. The germline V gene has CDR1 MNHEY and CDR2 SVGEGT. The germline V and J ends were trimmed by 0 bases and 3 bases, with 15 bases remaining between them.

The chain couples TRBV12-3 or TRBV12-4 to TRBJ2-2, with D perhaps being TRBD1 or TRBD2 (5 bases each). The CDR3 length is 17 residues. V lost 3 bases and J 1 base, leaving 15 bases between the germline ends. The CDR3 DNA follows: TGTGCCAGCAGTTTTACGCCGGGACGGAGGAACACCGGGGAGCTGTTTTTT. Translating gives CASSFTPGRRNTGELFF.

The V gene is TRBV5-5, the J gene TRBJ2-3, with 7 bases fitting TRBD1. The length of the CDR3 is 14 residues. CDR1 and CDR2 (germline): SGHKS, YYEKEE (reference sequence). V lost 4 bases and J lost 6; bases outside the gene matches: 8. CDR3 region: CASSPADRWDTQYF. The CDR3 nucleotides read TGTGCCAGCAGCCCGGCGGACAGGTGGGATACGCAGTATTTT. The whole variable domain, remainder taken from reference TRBV5-5 and TRBJ2-3, is DAGVTQSPTHLIKTRGQQVTLRCSPISGHKSVSWYQQVLGQGPQFIFQYYEKEERGRGNFPDRFSARQFPNYSSELNVNALLLGDSALYLCASSPADRWDTQYFGPGTRLTVL.